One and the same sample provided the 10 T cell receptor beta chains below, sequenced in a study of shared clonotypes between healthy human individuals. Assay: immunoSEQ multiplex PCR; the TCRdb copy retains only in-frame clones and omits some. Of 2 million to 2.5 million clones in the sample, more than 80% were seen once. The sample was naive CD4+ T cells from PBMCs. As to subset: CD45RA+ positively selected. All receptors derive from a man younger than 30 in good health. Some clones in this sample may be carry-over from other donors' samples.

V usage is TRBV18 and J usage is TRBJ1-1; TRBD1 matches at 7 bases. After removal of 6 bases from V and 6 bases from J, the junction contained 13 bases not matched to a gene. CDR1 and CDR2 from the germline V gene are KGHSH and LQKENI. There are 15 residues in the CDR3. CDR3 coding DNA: TGTGCCAGCTCCAAAACCGGGACAGACTCTTCTGAAGCTTTCTTT. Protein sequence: CASSKTGTDSSEAFF.

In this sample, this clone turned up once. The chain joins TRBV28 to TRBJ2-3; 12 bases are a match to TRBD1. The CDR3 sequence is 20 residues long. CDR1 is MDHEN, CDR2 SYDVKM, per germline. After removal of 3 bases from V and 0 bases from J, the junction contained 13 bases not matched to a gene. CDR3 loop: CASSFSGQGAQGMSTDTQYF. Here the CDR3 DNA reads TGTGCCAGCAGTTTCTCGGGACAGGGGGCGCAGGGAATGAGCACAGATACGCAGTATTTT.

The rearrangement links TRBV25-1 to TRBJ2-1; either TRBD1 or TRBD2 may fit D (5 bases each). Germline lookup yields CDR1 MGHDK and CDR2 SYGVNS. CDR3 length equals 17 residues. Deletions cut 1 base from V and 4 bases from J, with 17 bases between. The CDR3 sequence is CASSESRRQRVYNEQFF. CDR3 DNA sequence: TGTGCCAGCAGTGAATCCCGCAGACAGAGGGTTTACAATGAGCAGTTCTTC.

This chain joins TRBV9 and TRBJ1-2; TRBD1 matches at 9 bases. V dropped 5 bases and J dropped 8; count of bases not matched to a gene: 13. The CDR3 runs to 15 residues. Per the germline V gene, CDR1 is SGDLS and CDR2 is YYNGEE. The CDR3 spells CASSREQGAARGYTF. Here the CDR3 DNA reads TGTGCCAGCAGTCGGGAACAGGGGGCGGCACGGGGCTACACCTTC.

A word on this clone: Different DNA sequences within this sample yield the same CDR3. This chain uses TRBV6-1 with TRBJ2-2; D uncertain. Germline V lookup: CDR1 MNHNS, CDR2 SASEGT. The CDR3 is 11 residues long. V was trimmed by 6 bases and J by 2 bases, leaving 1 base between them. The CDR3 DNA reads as TGTGCCAGCAGAAACACCGGGGAGCTGTTTTTT. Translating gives CASRNTGELFF.

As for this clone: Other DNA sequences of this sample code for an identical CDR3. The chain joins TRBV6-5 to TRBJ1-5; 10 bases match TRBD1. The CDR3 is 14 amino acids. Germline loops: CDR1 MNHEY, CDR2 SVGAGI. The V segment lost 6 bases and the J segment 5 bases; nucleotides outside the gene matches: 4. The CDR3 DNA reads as TGTGCCAGCAGCCCCGGGACAGGGGATCAGCCCCAGCATTTT. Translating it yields CASSPGTGDQPQHF.

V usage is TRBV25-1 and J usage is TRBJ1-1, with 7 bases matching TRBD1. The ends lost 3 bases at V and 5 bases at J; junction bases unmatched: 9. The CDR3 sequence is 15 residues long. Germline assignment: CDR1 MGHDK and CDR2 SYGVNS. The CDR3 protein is CASSDTRQGDTEAFF. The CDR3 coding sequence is TGTGCCAGCAGTGACACAAGACAGGGAGATACTGAAGCTTTCTTT.

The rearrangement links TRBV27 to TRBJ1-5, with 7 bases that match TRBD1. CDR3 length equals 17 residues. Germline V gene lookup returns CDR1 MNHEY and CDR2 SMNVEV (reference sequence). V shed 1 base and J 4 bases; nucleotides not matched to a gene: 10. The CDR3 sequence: CASSLWIQGFGNQPQHF. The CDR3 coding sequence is TGTGCCAGCAGTTTATGGATACAGGGGTTCGGGAATCAGCCCCAGCATTTT.

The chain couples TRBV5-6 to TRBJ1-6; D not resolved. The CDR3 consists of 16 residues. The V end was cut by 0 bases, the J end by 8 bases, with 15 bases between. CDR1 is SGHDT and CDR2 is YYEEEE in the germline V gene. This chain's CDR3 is CASSLEVWGVDSPLHF. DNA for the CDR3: TGTGCCAGCAGCTTGGAGGTGTGGGGTGTGGATTCACCCCTCCACTTT.

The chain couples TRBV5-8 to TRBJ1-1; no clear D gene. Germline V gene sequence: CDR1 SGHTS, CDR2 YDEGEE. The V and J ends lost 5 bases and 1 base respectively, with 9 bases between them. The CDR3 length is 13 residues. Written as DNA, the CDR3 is TGTGCCAGCAGAAGGGATGAGAACACTGAAGCTTTCTTT. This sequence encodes CASRRDENTEAFF.